The present T cell receptor beta chain was sequenced within a study of T cell changes during pregnancy in multiple sclerosis. Sequencing used immunoSEQ multiplex PCR; TCRdb keeps in-frame clones, though not all of them. In the table there are about 8,500 clones, nearly 90% of which are singletons. The source was CD8+ T cells from peripheral blood mononuclear cells, collected in the first trimester of pregnancy. The clonotype was recovered from a female donor in good health, enrolled as a control in a pregnancy study.

This CDR3 reads CASSLEDRDHGYTF. CDR3 sequence (DNA): TGTGCCAGCAGCTTGGAGGACAGGGATCATGGCTACACCTTC. The chain joins TRBV5-6 to TRBJ1-2; the match to TRBD1 covers 8 bases. The CDR3 length is 14 residues. Germline-derived CDR1 and CDR2 are SGHDT and YYEEEE. V lost 0 bases to trimming and J lost 6 bases; unmatched junction nucleotides: 4.